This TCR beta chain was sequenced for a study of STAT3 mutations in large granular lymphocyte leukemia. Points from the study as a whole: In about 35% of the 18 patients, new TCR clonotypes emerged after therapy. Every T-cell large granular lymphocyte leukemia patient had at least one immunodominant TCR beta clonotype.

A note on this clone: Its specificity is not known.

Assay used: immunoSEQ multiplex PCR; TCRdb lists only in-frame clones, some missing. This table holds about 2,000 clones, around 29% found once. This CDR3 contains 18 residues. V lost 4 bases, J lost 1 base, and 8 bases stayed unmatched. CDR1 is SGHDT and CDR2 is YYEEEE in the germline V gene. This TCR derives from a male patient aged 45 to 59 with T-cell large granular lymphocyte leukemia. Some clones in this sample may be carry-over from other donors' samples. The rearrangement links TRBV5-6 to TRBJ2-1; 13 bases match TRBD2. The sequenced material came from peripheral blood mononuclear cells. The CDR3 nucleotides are TGTGCCAGCAGCCCTCCGACTAGCGGGAGGTCATCCTACAATGAGCAGTTCTTC. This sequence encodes CASSPPTSGRSSYNEQFF.